This T cell receptor beta chain originates from a study of blood T cell repertoires in COVID-19. Overall study context: Sites in the United States, Italy and Spain provided acute and convalescent COVID-19 samples. The analysed material was cDNA or gDNA that came from T cells, B-cell-depleted T cells, or PBMCs.

Authors' methods: Amplification from reference gene primers served as the basis for estimated nucleated cell counts. Profiled with immunoSEQ multiplex PCR; TCRdb holds only in-frame clones, not every one. D and trimming were read from the DNA, whereas the V and J calls and clone size are those reported in that table. The sample holds tens of thousands of clones, just under 90% seen once. The CDR3 length is 18 residues. The ends lost 2 bases at V and 4 bases at J; junction bases unmatched: 10. Germline loops: CDR1 SGHNT, CDR2 YYREEE (reference sequence). V is TRBV5-4 and J is TRBJ2-3, with 13 bases that match TRBD2. The sequence was obtained from a human donor with active COVID-19. The donor label of this sample is uncertain. Sequencing was done on a sample of peripheral blood. CDR3 DNA: TGTGCCAGCAGCTTTCCGAACTTCGGACTAGCGGGAGCAGATACGCAGTATTTT. Amino acid sequence: CASSFPNFGLAGADTQYF. The variable domain in full, with the rest retrieved from reference TRBV5-4 and TRBJ2-3, is ETGVTQSPTHLIKTRGQQVTLRCSSQSGHNTVSWYQQALGQGPQFIFQYYREEENGRGNFPPRFSGLQFPNYSSELNVNALELDDSALYLCASSFPNFGLAGADTQYFGPGTRLTVL.